This T cell receptor (beta chain) is from a study of radiation and T cells in renal cell carcinoma. From germline, CDR1 is SGHTA and CDR2 FQGTGA. The CDR3 is 16 amino acids. The ends were cut back, 5 bases at V and 9 bases at J, with 23 bases in the middle. Stated time point: blood 4 weeks post-SBRT, at nephrectomy. Documented treatment: 15 Gy SBRT to primary tumor, nephrectomy 4 weeks later. Blood was sampled at baseline, 2 weeks and 4 weeks after SBRT. The repertoire was sequenced with immunoSEQ multiplex PCR; TCRdb's copy has only in-frame clones and lacks some. The top ten hold around 11% of the sample, which has around 170,000 clones, about 85% seen once.

The material sequenced was blood, taken from a patient whose treatment included radiotherapy and nephrectomy. This clonotype was obtained from a woman in her forties or fifties with renal cell carcinoma. The chain uses TRBV7-3 and TRBJ2-1; the D call may be TRBD1 or TRBD2 (6 bases each). In DNA form, the CDR3 reads TGTGCCAGCAGCCTCCAACTTGGACCGGGGGCTGGTGAGCAGTTCTTC. Its translation is CASSLQLGPGAGEQFF. The complete variable domain, with remaining parts taken from reference TRBV7-3 and TRBJ2-1, reads GAGVSQTPSNKVTEKGKYVELRCDPISGHTALYWYRQSLGQGPEFLIYFQGTGAADDSGLPNDRFFAVRPEGSVSTLKIQRTERGDSAVYLCASSLQLGPGAGEQFFGPGTRLTVL.